This T cell receptor (beta chain) was sequenced for a study of regulatory T cells in long-lasting Graves disease. Study-wide results and caveats: Favored gene segments in persistent disease were TRBV28, TRBJ1-2 and TRBJ2-5. Persistent Graves' patients showed a TCR diversity that was lower than that of newly diagnosed ones.

Arm-PCR of CDR3 regions with iRepertoire HTBI primers generated TCR beta libraries. TCRdb recomputed calls from the multiplex PCR reads with MiXCR, one row per CDR3 protein. The sample holds approximately 380,000 distinct CDR3 sequences, around 21% seen once. In regard to this clonotype: Antigen unknown.

The CDR3 consists of 15 residues. V shed 0 bases and J shed 5 bases, with 10 bases lying between them. Germline CDR1 is LGHNA and CDR2 is YSLEER. Time point meaning: persistent/refractory GD, antithyroid drugs over 5 years with positive TRAb. There was RNA extracted from PBMCs, and the TCR library was made from it. Per American Thyroid Association guidelines, Graves' disease was diagnosed. A volume of roughly 8.4 milliliters of peripheral blood was collected in EDTA tubes. This receptor was obtained from a female donor with Graves disease. This chain connects TRBV4-3 to TRBJ1-4; maybe TRBD1 (5 bases). The material sequenced was peripheral blood mononuclear cells (PBMCs), taken when the disease was refractory, from a patient treated with antithyroid drugs. The CDR3, as DNA: TGCGCCAGCAGCCAAGACGACAGACCAAATGAAAAACTGTTTTTT. Its translation: CASSQDDRPNEKLFF.